This TCR beta chain was recorded in a study of identical twins. This clonotype was observed at least ten times. The antigen is not known. Template switching introduced a universal primer site, and the cDNA bore unique molecular identifiers. One entry per CDR3 protein results from TCRdb running MiXCR on the 5' RACE reads. The sample carries hundreds of thousands of distinct CDR3 sequences, approximately 6% recorded once. The germline CDR1 and CDR2 sequences are DFQATT and SNEGSKA (reference sequence). The CDR3 has 14 amino acids. V lost 3 bases and J lost 0, with 12 bases in between. Study results and limitations: Out-of-frame alpha sequences shared by twins showed excess low generation probability.

The TCR originated in a young man in good health. The specimen sequenced was naive T cells sorted from blood. The chain recombines TRBV20-1 with TRBJ2-7; TRBD1 might be the D (5 bases). For the CDR3, the DNA is TGCAGTGCTAGGCAAGTAAGGGGCTCCTACGAGCAGTACTTC. Amino acids: CSARQVRGSYEQYF.